These 18 T cell receptor beta chains share one sample of origin, sequenced in a study of blood T cell repertoires in COVID-19. Sequencing was performed with immunoSEQ multiplex PCR; in TCRdb, only in-frame clones are kept and a portion is missing. The data hold hundreds of thousands of clones, with roughly 89% observed a single time. Source material: PBMCs or T cells enriched from blood (not recorded which). These receptors all come from a woman between 18 and 29 years old who had recovered from COVID-19.

Points on this clone: This CDR3 is also generated by other DNA sequences in the sample. The chain carries TRBV7-6 and TRBJ1-3; 7 bases are a match to TRBD1. After removal of 4 bases from V and 0 bases from J, the junction contained 0 bases not matched to a gene. The CDR3 length is 14 residues. Germline lookup yields CDR1 SGHVS and CDR2 FNYEAQ. The CDR3 bases are TGTGCCAGCAGCTCAGGGGGCTCTGGAAACACCATATATTTT. The encoded protein is CASSSGGSGNTIYF.

V is TRBV28 and J is TRBJ2-1, with TRBD2 matching 8 bases. Germline lookup yields CDR1 MDHEN and CDR2 SYDVKM. V shed 6 bases and J 7 bases; nucleotides not matched to a gene: 11. This CDR3 contains 15 residues. Written as DNA, the CDR3 is TGTGCCAGCAGGGGAAGCGGGAGAATTGATAATGAGCAGTTCTTC. Encoded protein: CASRGSGRIDNEQFF.

V is TRBV5-1 and J is TRBJ2-7, with 9 bases lining up with TRBD1. V was pared by 4 bases and J by 3 bases, with 5 bases of the junction left unmatched. Per the germline V gene, CDR1 is SGHRS and CDR2 is YFSETQ. The CDR3 totals 14 residues. For the CDR3, the DNA is TGCGCCAGCAGCCTAACAGGGGGCGGCTACGAGCAGTACTTC. Residues: CASSLTGGGYEQYF.

This chain connects TRBV19 to TRBJ1-2; D is perhaps TRBD1 (5 bases). Germline CDR1 reads LNHDA; CDR2 reads SQIVND (reference sequence). Deletions cut 3 bases from V and 2 bases from J, with 13 bases between. This CDR3 has 15 residues. CDR3: CASSIPYQGNYGYTF. The CDR3 DNA sequence: TGTGCCAGTAGTATCCCCTACCAGGGAAACTATGGCTACACCTTC.

The chain is built from TRBV5-5 and TRBJ1-4, with TRBD1 identical over 7 bases. Germline CDR1 reads SGHKS; CDR2 reads YYEKEE (reference sequence). CDR3 length: 15 amino acids. Germline trimming cut 5 bases from V and 4 bases from J; bases unmatched to any gene: 8. The CDR3: CASSPGTVHNEKLFF. The CDR3 nucleotides read TGTGCCAGCAGTCCCGGGACAGTCCATAATGAAAAACTGTTTTTT. The full variable domain, in which reference TRBV5-5 and TRBJ1-4 provide the parts outside the CDR3, is DAGVTQSPTHLIKTRGQQVTLRCSPISGHKSVSWYQQVLGQGPQFIFQYYEKEERGRGNFPDRFSARQFPNYSSELNVNALLLGDSALYLCASSPGTVHNEKLFFGSGTQLSVL.

The rearrangement joins TRBV2 to TRBJ2-5, with D possibly matching TRBD2 (5 bases). With 9 bases removed from V and 5 bases from J, the gap between germline ends came to 10 bases. Germline values: CDR1 SNHLY, CDR2 FYNNEI. The CDR3 is 11 amino acids. The CDR3 DNA is TGTGCCAGAGAGGGATCGGAGACCCAGTACTTC. Translation gives CAREGSETQYF. The entire variable domain, with the rest obtained from reference TRBV2 and TRBJ2-5, is as follows: EPEVTQTPSHQVTQMGQEVILRCVPISNHLYFYWYRQILGQKVEFLVSFYNNEISEKSEIFDDQFSVERPDGSNFTLKIRSTKLEDSAMYFCAREGSETQYFGPGTRLLVL.

As regards this clone: Because it lacks the conserved phenylalanine or tryptophan at the end, this CDR3 is likely a read error. Because the CDR3's place on the DNA is in doubt, the DNA is left out and the CDR3 is given as listed by TCRdb. The chain is built from TRBV6-5 and TRBJ1-1; the table names TRBD1, a call not compared with the DNA. Germline CDR1 reads MNHEY; CDR2 reads SVGAGI. The CDR3 spans 13 residues, counting both ends. The CDR3 here is CASSYEGVSGLFL.

This chain uses TRBV18 with TRBJ2-5; maybe TRBD2 (5 bases). CDR1 and CDR2 from the germline V gene are KGHSH and LQKENI. The CDR3 is 12 amino acids. Between the trimmed V and J ends, which lost 4 bases and 4 bases, there was a span of 7 bases. The CDR3 protein is CASSRGRETQYF. DNA for the CDR3: TGTGCCAGCTCACGAGGGCGAGAGACCCAGTACTTC. Variable domain in full (rest from reference TRBV18 and TRBJ2-5): NAGVMQNPRHLVRRRGQEARLRCSPMKGHSHVYWYRQLPEEGLKFMVYLQKENIIDESGMPKERFSAEFPKEGPSILRIQQVVRGDSAAYFCASSRGRETQYFGPGTRLLVL.

V is TRBV5-6 and J is TRBJ2-3; TRBD1 aligns across 8 bases. The germline gives CDR1 SGHDT, CDR2 YYEEEE. The CDR3 spans 15 residues. Unmatched junction bases numbered 3, after V lost 0 bases and J lost 3 bases. CDR3 protein: CASSLVTGVTDTQYF. In DNA form, the CDR3 reads TGTGCCAGCAGCTTGGTGACAGGGGTTACAGATACGCAGTATTTT.

This chain links TRBV4-2 with TRBJ2-3; possibly TRBD2 for D (6 bases). V lost 3 bases to trimming and J lost 6 bases, with 10 bases between them. The CDR3 totals 13 residues. CDR1 and CDR2 from the germline V gene are LGHNA and YNFKEQ. DNA for the CDR3: TGTGCCAGCAGCCAGACTAGGGTGGATACGCAGTATTTT. The encoded protein is CASSQTRVDTQYF.

This clone has ten or more counts. The rearrangement links TRBV5-4 to TRBJ1-1, with D perhaps TRBD1 (6 bases). The germline gives CDR1 SGHNT, CDR2 YYREEE (reference sequence). The V end was cut by 0 bases, the J end by 1 base, with 10 bases between. The CDR3 runs 15 residues. The CDR3 sequence is CASSLATQGNTEAFF. As DNA, the CDR3 is TGTGCCAGCAGCTTGGCGACACAGGGGAACACTGAAGCTTTCTTT.

The chain has TRBV4-1 and TRBJ1-5; weak D call: TRBD1 (6 bases). V was clipped by 4 bases and J by 2 bases, with 12 bases between them. Germline lookup yields CDR1 MGHRA and CDR2 YSYEKL. The CDR3 runs 15 residues. The CDR3: CASSRGGHGNQPQHF. The CDR3 coding sequence is TGCGCCAGCAGCCGCGGGGGACATGGCAATCAGCCCCAGCATTTT.

The rearrangement links TRBV7-2 to TRBJ1-2; 7 bases line up with TRBD1. CDR1 is SGHTA and CDR2 is FQGNSA in the germline V gene. CDR3 length: 13 residues. J was trimmed by 2 bases and V by 5 bases; bases with no gene match: 2. CDR3 nucleotides: TGTGCCAGCAGCCCGGGACAGAACTATGGCTACACCTTC. Translation: CASSPGQNYGYTF.

The CDR3, as DNA: TGTGCCAGCAGCCTACTGGAGCGGGGGGGCCCCTACAATGAGCAGTTCTTC. Encoded protein: CASSLLERGGPYNEQFF. The chain employs TRBV3-1 (or the pseudogene TRBV3-2) and TRBJ2-1; 10 bases match TRBD2. The germline CDR1 and CDR2 sequences are LGHDT and YNNKEL (reference sequence). The CDR3 loop spans 17 amino acids. J lost 2 bases, V lost 4 bases, and 8 bases had no gene match.

V and J are TRBV28 and TRBJ2-7; D remains ambiguous. The CDR3 has 11 residues. From germline, CDR1 is MDHEN and CDR2 SYDVKM. With 5 bases removed from V and 8 bases from J, the gap between germline ends came to 10 bases. CDR3: CASSPRGQQYF. The DNA of the CDR3 is TGTGCCAGCAGTCCCCGTGGGCAGCAGTACTTC.

The rearrangement uses TRBV6-4 and TRBJ2-3; 13 nucleotides agree with TRBD2. Trimming at V came to 5 bases and at J to 6 bases, leaving 5 bases not matched to a gene. Germline-derived CDR1 and CDR2 are MRHNA and SNTAGT. This CDR3 has 15 amino acids. CDR3 coding DNA: TGTGCCAGCAGTCGACTAGCGGGGGGCCAGGATACGCAGTATTTT. It translates to CASSRLAGGQDTQYF.

This clone was detected only once. The gene calls are TRBV7-9 and TRBJ1-6; D is undetermined. V lost 3 bases and J lost 10, with 25 bases in between. There are 18 residues in the CDR3. CDR1 and CDR2 (germline): SEHNR, FQNEAQ (reference sequence). The CDR3 here is CASSLASGWRESRSPLHF. DNA of the CDR3: TGTGCCAGCAGCTTGGCCTCGGGGTGGCGGGAAAGCCGGTCACCCCTCCACTTT.

J is TRBJ1-6 and V is TRBV28, with a weak D call TRBD1 (5 bases). This CDR3 comprises 14 residues. Germline CDR1 is MDHEN and CDR2 is SYDVKM. Trimming shortened V by 11 bases and J by 3 bases, and 14 bases separated the two germline ends. The CDR3 DNA is TGTGCCGGATCCGACAGTGTCTATAATTCACCCCTCCACTTT. Its protein is CAGSDSVYNSPLHF.